This T cell receptor (beta chain) was recovered during a study of graft-versus-host responses after intestinal transplantation (dated by TCRdb to the early 2020s). About the full investigation: The transplants that recipients got were multivisceral, liver-intestinal, or isolated intestinal. Anti-thymocyte globulin induction was given to all recipients, followed by maintenance tacrolimus and steroids for approximately three years. After intestinal transplantation, graft-versus-host and host-versus-graft alloreactive T cell clones in the graft, circulation and bone marrow were tracked using bulk TCR-beta CDR3 sequencing. Alloreactive clones were identified by sequencing pre-transplant mixed lymphocyte reaction products and comparing these products with unstimulated pre-transplant donor and recipient T cells. Of the 20 to 25 intestinal transplant recipients enrolled in the cohort, one of whom was a retransplant, a few patients without pretransplant specimens were excluded. A peak of at least 4% donor T cells among recipient peripheral blood mononuclear cells was the definition used for donor T cell macrochimerism. Samples from a few later patients were sequenced in-house on an Illumina MiSeq with MiXCR processing rather than by the commercial service. On the study overall, not on this receptor specifically: The conclusions were limited by the relatively low number and heterogeneity of the intestinal transplant patients. In the allografts of patients with donor T cell macrochimerism, GvH to HvG T cell clonal ratios were high. GvH clones were detected in recipient bone marrow, and some of these GvH clones were observed earlier in ileal mucosa or blood, consistent with an intestinal mucosal origin. Early after transplant, peak levels of circulating GvH clones were found to be associated with declines in HvG clones.

Libraries were made using the immunoSEQ multiplex PCR assay. For most patients, high-throughput TCR-beta CDR3 sequencing of genomic DNA was performed by Adaptive Biotechnologies. From the authors' description of their analysis: TCR sequencing data for roughly 17 patients were retrieved from Adaptive's ImmunoSEQ software; three other patients were processed with MiXCR and VDJtools. CDR3 nucleotide sequences shared by donor and recipient were removed because the origin of these sequences could not be assigned. At least 2-fold expansion over unstimulated cells and a minimum CFSE-low frequency of 0.002% (template counts) or 0.001% (read counts) were required for clones to be classified as alloreactive. Clones were considered mappable if detected in sequenced pre-transplant spleen, lymph node, or MLR CFSE-low populations of the donor or recipient. The cumulative frequency of alloreactive clones was calculated as a percentage of all sequences, weighted by copy number. This is the immuneACCESS table as TCRdb keeps it, with only in-frame sequences that have V and J called. A part of the clones is gone; compared with another copy, unresolved V genes explain less than half, and the rest is unexplained. That table gives V, J and clone size, and the DNA gave D and trimming. The table for this sample lists 95,000 or so clones; 75% to 95% of them were counted only once. The top ten clones comprise 15% to 20% of the sample.

Blood samples were collected up to 4 times in the first month after transplant and then at least monthly when available. Of note for this clone: The antigen this receptor binds is unknown. No much larger clone is present one base from it, and per-base qualities are unavailable.

V is trimmed back by 2 bases and J by 3 bases, and the junction contains 1 base that no gene match accounts for. The CDR3 goes from the cysteine to the phenylalanine over 15 residues. Only the CDR3 part of the read is kept: 45 bases, read in frame from the first base. As encoded in the germline V gene, CDR1 is MNHEY while CDR2 is SVGAGI. The chain is encoded by TRBV6-5 joined to TRBJ1-5; TRBD1 matches 10 bases in the middle. This receptor was taken from a human patient who received an intestinal transplant, so some T cells may come from the graft donor. This sample comprised PBMCs, obtained just under 460 days after intestinal transplant. The nucleotide sequence is TGTGCCAGCAGTTACGGGACAGGGGTCAATCAGCCCCAGCATTTT. It translates as CASSYGTGVNQPQHF.